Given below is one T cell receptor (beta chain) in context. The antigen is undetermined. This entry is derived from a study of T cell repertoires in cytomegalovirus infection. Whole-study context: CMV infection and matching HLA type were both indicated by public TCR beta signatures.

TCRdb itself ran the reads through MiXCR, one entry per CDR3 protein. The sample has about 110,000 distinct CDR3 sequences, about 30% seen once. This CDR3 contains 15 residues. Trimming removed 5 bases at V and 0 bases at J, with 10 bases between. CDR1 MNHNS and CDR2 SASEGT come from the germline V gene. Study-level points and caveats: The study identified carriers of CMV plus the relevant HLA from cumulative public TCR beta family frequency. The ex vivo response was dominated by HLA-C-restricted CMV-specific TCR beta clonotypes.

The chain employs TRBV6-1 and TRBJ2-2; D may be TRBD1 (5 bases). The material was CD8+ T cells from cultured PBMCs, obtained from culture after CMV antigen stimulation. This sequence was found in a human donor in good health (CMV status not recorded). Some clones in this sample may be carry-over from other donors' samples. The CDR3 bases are TGTGCCAGCAGTATGACAGTAGCGAACACCGGGGAGCTGTTTTTT. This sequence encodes CASSMTVANTGELFF.